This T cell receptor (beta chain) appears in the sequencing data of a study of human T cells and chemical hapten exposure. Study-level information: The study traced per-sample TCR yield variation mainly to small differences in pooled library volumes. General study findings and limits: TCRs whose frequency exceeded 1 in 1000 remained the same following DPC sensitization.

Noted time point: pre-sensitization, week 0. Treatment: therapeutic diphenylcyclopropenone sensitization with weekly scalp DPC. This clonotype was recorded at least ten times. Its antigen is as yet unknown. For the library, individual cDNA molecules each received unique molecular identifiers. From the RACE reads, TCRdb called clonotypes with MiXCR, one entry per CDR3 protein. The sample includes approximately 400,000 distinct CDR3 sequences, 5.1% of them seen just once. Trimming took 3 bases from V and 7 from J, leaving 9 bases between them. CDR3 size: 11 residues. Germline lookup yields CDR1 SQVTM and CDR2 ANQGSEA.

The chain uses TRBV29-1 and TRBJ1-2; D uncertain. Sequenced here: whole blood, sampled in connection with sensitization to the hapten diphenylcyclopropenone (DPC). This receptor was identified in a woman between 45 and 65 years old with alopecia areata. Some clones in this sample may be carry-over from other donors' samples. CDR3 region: CSVEEAGGYTF. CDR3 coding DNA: TGCAGCGTTGAGGAGGCAGGTGGCTACACCTTC.